These 15 T cell receptor beta chains originate from one sample sequenced in a study of T-cell reconstitution after alpha-beta-depleted transplantation in children. Unique molecular identifiers were incorporated into the prepared TCRbeta library. From the PCR reads, TCRdb called clonotypes with MiXCR, one entry per CDR3 protein. The sample includes 440,000 or so distinct CDR3 sequences, approximately 10% of them seen just once. Sequenced here: PBMCs from the stem cell graft donor, sampled from the stem cell graft. These receptors all come from a human donor who donated a stem cell graft to a child with acute myeloid leukemia.

This chain joins TRBV10-3 and TRBJ2-1; D possibly corresponds to TRBD1 (5 bases). The CDR3 is made up of 15 amino acids. Germline V gives CDR1 ENHRY, CDR2 SYGVKD. The V end was cut by 0 bases, the J end by 4 bases, with 10 bases between. CDR3 DNA sequence: TGTGCCATCAGTGAGTCGAATCAGGGTTACAATGAGCAGTTCTTC. Encoded protein: CAISESNQGYNEQFF.

This chain joins TRBV4-3 and TRBJ2-1; TRBD1 agrees at 7 bases. The CDR3 runs 16 residues. Germline CDR1 LGHNA, CDR2 YSLEER. The V and J ends lost 1 base and 2 bases, in that order; junction bases with no gene match: 5. The CDR3 DNA is TGCGCCAGCAGCCAAGCTGGACAGGAGACCTACAATGAGCAGTTCTTC. Its protein product is CASSQAGQETYNEQFF.

The chain recombines TRBV6-5 with TRBJ1-2, with D maybe TRBD1 (6 bases). The CDR3 runs to 15 residues. V dropped 2 bases and J dropped 1 base, with 11 bases sitting between them. Per germline, CDR1 MNHEY and CDR2 SVGAGI. The CDR3 spells CASSYLTGGNYGYTF. DNA of the CDR3: TGTGCCAGCAGTTACCTGACAGGAGGTAACTATGGCTACACCTTC.

This clonotype was observed a few times. This chain connects TRBV27 to TRBJ2-1, with D perhaps TRBD1 or TRBD2 (6 bases each). Germline V gives CDR1 MNHEY, CDR2 SMNVEV (reference sequence). The CDR3 runs to 18 residues. The V gene lost 1 base and the J gene lost 2 bases, with 18 bases spanning the gap. This CDR3 reads CASSLYGGREGAYNEQFF. The CDR3 DNA follows: TGTGCCAGCAGTTTATATGGGGGGCGGGAAGGGGCCTACAATGAGCAGTTCTTC.

The sample holds a few counts of this clonotype. V and J are TRBV6-5 and TRBJ2-7; 9 bases map to TRBD2. Germline trimming cut 6 bases from V and 3 bases from J; bases unmatched to any gene: 9. Germline assignment: CDR1 MNHEY and CDR2 SVGAGI. The CDR3 totals 15 residues. As DNA, the CDR3 is TGTGCCAGCAGGGGATTAGCGGGAGATCACTACGAGCAGTACTTC. Translation gives CASRGLAGDHYEQYF.

V gene TRBV29-1 combines with J gene TRBJ2-5; 16 bases match TRBD2. This CDR3 region has 16 residues. The V segment lost 5 bases and the J segment 5 bases; nucleotides outside the gene matches: 8. Germline V gene lookup returns CDR1 SQVTM and CDR2 ANQGSEA. The CDR3 protein is CSVTGTSGRDQETQYF. CDR3 in DNA: TGCAGCGTTACCGGGACTAGCGGGAGGGATCAGGAGACCCAGTACTTC.

CDR3 amino acids: CASSFSGPDTQYF. The CDR3 nucleotides read TGCGCCAGCAGCTTCAGCGGGCCAGATACGCAGTATTTT. V usage is TRBV5-1 and J usage is TRBJ2-3; tentative D call: TRBD2 (6 bases). Trimming took off 2 bases at V and 4 bases at J, with 8 bases between the two ends. Germline loops: CDR1 SGHRS, CDR2 YFSETQ. The CDR3 sequence is 13 residues long.

V and J are TRBV19 and TRBJ1-5; D remains unclear. Germline CDR1 reads LNHDA; CDR2 reads SQIVND (reference sequence). With 3 bases removed from V and 0 bases from J, the gap between germline ends came to 9 bases. The CDR3 covers 15 residues. CDR3 in DNA: TGTGCCAGTAGTATCCGAGTGGATAGCAATCAGCCCCAGCATTTT. Protein sequence: CASSIRVDSNQPQHF. Supplemented by reference TRBV19 and TRBJ1-5, the full variable domain reads DGGITQSPKYLFRKEGQNVTLSCEQNLNHDAMYWYRQDPGQGLRLIYYSQIVNDFQKGDIAEGYSVSREKKESFPLTVTSAQKNPTAFYLCASSIRVDSNQPQHFGDGTRLSIL.

This clonotype has at least ten counts. This chain connects TRBV7-8 to TRBJ2-5, with TRBD1 matching 12 bases. CDR3 length: 16 residues. From germline, CDR1 is SGHVS and CDR2 FQNEAQ. V lost 1 base, J lost 5 bases, and 5 bases stayed unmatched. The CDR3 region is CASSLESGTGGETQYF. CDR3 nucleotide sequence: TGTGCCAGCAGCTTAGAGTCCGGGACAGGGGGCGAGACCCAGTACTTC.

This clonotype was recorded many times. This chain joins TRBV12-3 or TRBV12-4 and TRBJ1-6; D is unresolved. V lost 5 bases, J lost 3 bases, and 8 bases lay in between. The CDR3 is made up of 14 amino acids. As DNA, the CDR3 is TGTGCCAGCAGTCGATTCATCTATAATTCACCCCTCCACTTT. Amino acid sequence: CASSRFIYNSPLHF.

This clonotype appeared a few times. The chain uses TRBV5-1 and TRBJ2-1; D is undetermined. Trimming took off 0 bases at V and 6 bases at J, with 16 bases between the two ends. This CDR3 is built from 16 residues. From germline, CDR1 is SGHRS and CDR2 YFSETQ. CDR3 bases: TGCGCCAGCAGCTTGGGCTCGGTATCCATAAGCAATGAGCAGTTCTTC. This translates into CASSLGSVSISNEQFF.

This clonotype was observed a few times. The rearrangement uses TRBV5-4 and TRBJ2-2; tentatively, D is TRBD1 (6 bases). Germline CDR1 and CDR2: SGHNT and YYREEE (reference sequence). Trimming pared 0 bases from V and 3 bases from J, leaving 12 bases between. The CDR3 extends over 16 amino acids. The DNA of the CDR3 is TGTGCCAGCAGCTTGGCTTGGGACAAATACACCGGGGAGCTGTTTTTT. This encodes CASSLAWDKYTGELFF. Looking up the rest from reference TRBV5-4 and TRBJ2-2 gives the full variable domain: ETGVTQSPTHLIKTRGQQVTLRCSSQSGHNTVSWYQQALGQGPQFIFQYYREEENGRGNFPPRFSGLQFPNYSSELNVNALELDDSALYLCASSLAWDKYTGELFFGEGSRLTVL.

This clonotype appeared a few times. The rearrangement uses TRBV7-3 and TRBJ2-1, with 11 bases matching TRBD2. The CDR3 runs to 15 residues. The germline V gene encodes CDR1 SGHTA and CDR2 FQGTGA. Trimming cost V 5 bases and J 8 bases; bases outside gene matches: 8. As DNA, the CDR3 is TGTGCCAGCAGCCGTACTAGCGGGGGAACGGATGAGCAGTTCTTC. Amino acids: CASSRTSGGTDEQFF.

CDR3 in amino acids: CASSPGRGPKKTQYF. The CDR3 DNA is TGTGCCAGCAGCCCTGGGAGGGGACCCAAAAAGACCCAGTACTTC. The V gene is TRBV3-1, the J gene TRBJ2-5; TRBD2 matches 7 bases. The CDR3 runs 15 residues. Germline CDR1 reads LGHDT; CDR2 reads YNNKEL (reference sequence). V gave up 4 bases and J gave up 6 bases; unmatched junction bases: 11.

The CDR3 DNA reads as TGCAGTGCCCCTCGTGGACAGGGGAACTATGGCTACACCTTC. Protein product: CSAPRGQGNYGYTF. The chain is built from TRBV20-1 and TRBJ1-2; 9 positions match TRBD1. Trimming at V came to 6 bases and at J to 2 bases, leaving 7 bases not matched to a gene. Germline V gene lookup returns CDR1 DFQATT and CDR2 SNEGSKA (reference sequence). The CDR3 length is 14 residues.